The rows below give T cell receptor beta chains drawn from one sample of a study of CD8+ T cells in alopecia areata. Assay used: immunoSEQ multiplex PCR; TCRdb lists only in-frame clones, some missing. The table has fewer than 250,000 clones, roughly 60% seen once. The sequencing here drew on CD4+ T cells sorted from blood, taken at week 24, from a patient treated with tofacitinib. Receptors were obtained from a human donor with alopecia areata. Both conserved end residues are part of each CDR3. The order of the fields is J gene, clone size, CDR3 length, D gene, V gene, CDR3 protein, CDR3 DNA. D genes are given only for firm matches. Expanded clones get a size class; other rows say once, few or many, or leave the size out.

TRBJ2-7 few 14 TRBD2 TRBV6-5 CASSLTGGSYEQYF TGTGCCAGCAGTTTAACGGGGGGCTCCTACGAGCAGTACTTC
TRBJ1-5 . 14 TRBD1 TRBV30 CALTVGQGAEPQHF TGTGCCTTAACCGTGGGACAGGGGGCCGAGCCCCAGCATTTT
TRBJ2-7 . 14 . TRBV7-3 CASSPWTGTCEQYF TGTGCCAGCAGCCCTTGGACGGGGACCTGCGAGCAGTACTTC
TRBJ2-7 . 13 . TRBV7-2 CASSLAERYEQYF TGTGCCAGCAGCTTAGCAGAAAGGTACGAGCAGTACTTC
TRBJ1-2 . 14 . TRBV27 CASSFSGNVGGYTF TGTGCCAGCAGTTTCTCAGGGAATGTAGGTGGCTACACCTTC
TRBJ1-5 . 13 . TRBV30 CAWSRQGHQPQHF TGTGCCTGGAGTCGGCAGGGCCATCAGCCCCAGCATTTT
TRBJ2-7 . 13 . TRBV15 CATSRVGSYEQYF TGTGCCACCAGCAGAGTCGGGTCCTACGAGCAGTACTTC
TRBJ2-3 few 15 . TRBV11-2 CASALNGPERHTQYF TGTGCCAGCGCCTTGAACGGACCTGAAAGACATACGCAGTATTTT
TRBJ2-7 . 15 . TRBV4-1 CASSQEVAYSYEQYF TGCGCCAGCAGCCAAGAGGTGGCGTACTCCTACGAGCAGTACTTC
TRBJ2-5 . 16 TRBD1 TRBV4-3 CASSQEGQGAQETQYF TGCGCCAGCAGCCAAGAGGGACAGGGCGCCCAAGAGACCCAGTACTTC
TRBJ2-5 . 11 . TRBV6-5 CASRYLETQYF TGTGCCAGCAGGTACTTGGAGACCCAGTACTTC
TRBJ1-4 . 16 TRBD1 TRBV6-4 CASSGQGARGNEKLFF TGTGCCAGCAGCGGACAGGGGGCGCGGGGAAATGAAAAACTGTTTTTT
TRBJ1-5 . 15 . TRBV30 CAWSVGGAMDQPQHF TGTGCCTGGAGTGTTGGGGGGGCCATGGATCAGCCCCAGCATTTT
TRBJ2-7 . 12 . TRBV4-3 CASSQDQGDQYF TGCGCCAGCAGCCAAGATCAGGGAGATCAGTACTTC
TRBJ1-5 . 14 TRBD1 TRBV6-5 CASSPRQGYQPQHF TGTGCCAGCAGTCCACGACAGGGGTATCAGCCCCAGCATTTT
TRBJ2-2 . 16 . TRBV5-4 CASSLAWQGGAGELFF TGTGCCAGCAGCTTGGCCTGGCAGGGAGGCGCCGGGGAGCTGTTTTTT
TRBJ1-1 . 14 . TRBV7-9 CASSLAGGTTEAFF TGTGCCAGCAGCTTAGCAGGGGGGACCACTGAAGCTTTCTTT
TRBJ1-1 . 13 . TRBV29-1 CSVERWMNTEAFF TGCAGCGTTGAACGGTGGATGAACACTGAAGCTTTCTTT
TRBJ1-2 . 13 TRBD1 TRBV29-1 CSVNRQGVYGYTF TGCAGCGTGAACCGACAGGGGGTTTACGGCTACACCTTC
TRBJ1-1 . 13 . TRBV2 CASFPDTNTEAFF TGTGCCAGCTTCCCCGACACGAACACTGAAGCTTTCTTT
TRBJ1-4 few 14 . TRBV11-2 CASSLRGPWEKLFF TGTGCCAGCAGCTTACGGGGACCATGGGAAAAACTGTTTTTT
TRBJ2-5 . 12 . TRBV5-8 CASSPEEETQYF TGTGCCAGCAGCCCAGAGGAAGAGACCCAGTACTTC
TRBJ2-2 few 13 . TRBV5-1 CASSPAFTGELFF TGCGCCAGCAGCCCCGCTTTCACCGGGGAGCTGTTTTTT
TRBJ1-2 few 13 . TRBV30 CAWSLRTNYGYTF TGTGCCTGGAGTCTCCGGACTAACTATGGCTACACCTTC
TRBJ1-1 . 13 . TRBV27 CASSLSIQGVAFF TGTGCCAGCAGTTTATCCATACAGGGCGTGGCTTTCTTT
TRBJ2-7 few 13 TRBD1 TRBV29-1 CSVRTGPSGEQYF TGCAGCGTGAGGACAGGGCCGTCGGGCGAGCAGTACTTC
TRBJ2-3 . 13 TRBD1 TRBV7-2 CASSPNRGDTQYF TGTGCCAGCAGCCCCAACAGGGGTGATACGCAGTATTTT
TRBJ2-3 . 13 . TRBV30 CAWSVFGTDTQYF TGTGCCTGGAGTGTATTTGGCACAGATACGCAGTATTTT